In this sample, the clone carrying this TCR beta chain turned up many times. The data were obtained in a study of metastatic and nonmetastatic thyroid tumors. There are 14 residues in the CDR3. Germline V CDR1 and CDR2: KGHSH, LQKENI. V lost 3 bases and J 3 bases, leaving 10 bases between the germline ends. TCRdb reanalyzed the PCR reads via MiXCR. The sample contains around 53,000 clones, roughly 22% of which appear only once. Ahead of thyroid surgery, no patient had received treatment of any kind. The sample was blood. The receptor comes from a female donor with papillary thyroid cancer or a benign thyroid nodule (not recorded which). Some clones in this sample may be carry-over from other donors' samples. This chain joins TRBV18 and TRBJ2-3; the D is unclear. CDR3 residues: CASSPQLSTDTQYF. The DNA for the CDR3 is TGTGCCAGCTCACCCCAACTGAGTACAGATACGCAGTATTTT. Full variable domain (rest looked up from reference TRBV18 and TRBJ2-3): NAGVMQNPRHLVRRRGQEARLRCSPMKGHSHVYWYRQLPEEGLKFMVYLQKENIIDESGMPKERFSAEFPKEGPSILRIQQVVRGDSAAYFCASSPQLSTDTQYFGPGTRLTVL.